These 19 T cell receptor beta chains share one sample of origin, sequenced in a study of blood T cell repertoires in COVID-19. Produced via immunoSEQ multiplex PCR; TCRdb's table is partial and in-frame only. The profile shows 160,000 or so clones, over 80% of them singletons. Sequencing used peripheral blood. These receptors were taken from a woman between 65 and 79 years old with acute or convalescent COVID-19.

V gene TRBV5-1 combines with J gene TRBJ1-2, with 7 bases fitting TRBD1. This CDR3 region has 17 residues. CDR1 is SGHRS, CDR2 YFSETQ, per germline. Trimming took 4 bases from V and 2 from J; bases not matched to a gene: 14. DNA for the CDR3: TGCGCCAGCAGCCGTGCGGGAGGGGGCAGTTTGAACTATGGCTACACCTTC. Protein product: CASSRAGGGSLNYGYTF.

The chain links TRBV30 to TRBJ1-4; weak D call: TRBD1 (6 bases). In germline, CDR1 is GTSNPN, CDR2 SVGIG (reference sequence). With 0 bases removed from V and 9 bases from J, the gap between germline ends came to 8 bases. CDR3 size: 12 residues. Written as DNA, the CDR3 is TGTGCCTGGAGTGTAGGGGGAAAAAAACTGTTTTTT. Translating gives CAWSVGGKKLFF.

V and J are TRBV5-1 and TRBJ2-2; a possible D gene is TRBD2 (5 bases). Germline CDR1 SGHRS, CDR2 YFSETQ. V shed 5 bases and J shed 1 base, with 12 bases lying between them. The CDR3 has 15 amino acids. The CDR3 loop is CASRGVSGNTGELFF. Here the CDR3 DNA reads TGCGCCAGCAGGGGAGTAAGCGGGAACACCGGGGAGCTGTTTTTT. Full variable domain (outside the CDR3, taken from reference TRBV5-1 and TRBJ2-2): KAGVTQTPRYLIKTRGQQVTLSCSPISGHRSVSWYQQTPGQGLQFLFEYFSETQRNKGNFPGRFSGRQFSNSRSEMNVSTLELGDSALYLCASRGVSGNTGELFFGEGSRLTVL.

This chain uses TRBV18 with TRBJ2-4; D is perhaps TRBD1 (5 bases). The CDR3 consists of 14 residues. Germline CDR1 is KGHSH and CDR2 is LQKENI. The V end was cut by 0 bases, the J end by 6 bases, with 9 bases between. The DNA for the CDR3 is TGTGCCAGCTCACCACCGACAGTGGGAAACATTCAGTACTTC. Encoded protein: CASSPPTVGNIQYF.

The V call is TRBV2, the J call TRBJ1-4, with 10 positions matching TRBD1. This CDR3 comprises 14 residues. Germline trimming cut 7 bases from V and 5 bases from J; bases unmatched to any gene: 4. Per the germline V gene, CDR1 is SNHLY and CDR2 is FYNNEI. The CDR3 bases are TGTGCCAGCAAGGAGGACAGGGGGAATGAAAAACTGTTTTTT. Translating it yields CASKEDRGNEKLFF. Variable domain in full (rest from reference TRBV2 and TRBJ1-4): EPEVTQTPSHQVTQMGQEVILRCVPISNHLYFYWYRQILGQKVEFLVSFYNNEISEKSEIFDDQFSVERPDGSNFTLKIRSTKLEDSAMYFCASKEDRGNEKLFFGSGTQLSVL.

This chain uses TRBV5-1 with TRBJ2-1, with 7 bases that match TRBD2. CDR3 size: 15 residues. Germline CDR1 and CDR2: SGHRS and YFSETQ. Trimming took 1 base from V and 5 from J; bases not matched to a gene: 6. The CDR3 DNA is TGCGCCAGCAGCTTGCTTGGCGGGGGTAACAATGAGCAGTTCTTC. It yields the protein CASSLLGGGNNEQFF.

The chain recombines TRBV28 with TRBJ1-2; D is uncertain. The V gene's germline CDR1 is MDHEN and CDR2 SYDVKM. This CDR3 is built from 15 residues. The V end lost 7 bases, the J end lost 6 bases, and 21 bases lay between the germline ends. DNA for the CDR3: TGTGCCAGCACCCCCCCTCTAGGGAGTGGGAATGGCTACACCTTC. Translation gives CASTPPLGSGNGYTF.

J is TRBJ1-6 and V is TRBV30; 7 positions match TRBD1. Germline CDR1 GTSNPN, CDR2 SVGIG (reference sequence). This CDR3 has 16 residues. V dropped 0 bases and J dropped 6; count of bases not matched to a gene: 8. The CDR3 DNA sequence: TGTGCCTGGAGTGTACAAGGGGGCGCGATTAATTCACCCCTCCACTTT. It specifies CAWSVQGGAINSPLHF.

J is TRBJ2-1 and V is TRBV9, with 8 bases aligning to TRBD2. Germline values: CDR1 SGDLS, CDR2 YYNGEE. Unmatched junction bases numbered 7, after V lost 0 bases and J lost 5 bases. The CDR3 sequence is 16 residues long. CDR3: CASSVGRGGNNNEQFF. DNA of the CDR3: TGTGCCAGCAGCGTAGGACGGGGGGGGAATAACAATGAGCAGTTCTTC.

This clone was counted a few times. This chain uses TRBV6-5 with TRBJ1-1; a weak D match, TRBD1 (6 bases). The V gene's germline CDR1 is MNHEY and CDR2 SVGAGI. The CDR3 is 15 amino acids. The ends were cut back, 5 bases at V and 0 bases at J, with 13 bases in the middle. The CDR3 nucleotides are TGTGCCAGCAGTCCGGGGGGGGGCATGAACACTGAAGCTTTCTTT. Encoded protein: CASSPGGGMNTEAFF.

V is TRBV19 and J is TRBJ2-2, with D possibly TRBD2 on 5 matching bases. Germline CDR1 and CDR2: LNHDA and SQIVND (reference sequence). With 3 bases removed from V and 6 bases from J, the gap between germline ends came to 11 bases. This CDR3 spans 14 amino acids. This CDR3 is CASSIGSPAGELFF. The CDR3 DNA follows: TGTGCCAGTAGTATTGGGAGTCCGGCCGGGGAGCTGTTTTTT.

The rearrangement uses TRBV10-3 and TRBJ1-5; TRBD1 agrees at 8 bases. Germline assignment: CDR1 ENHRY and CDR2 SYGVKD. V lost 6 bases, J lost 4 bases, and 5 bases stayed unmatched. The CDR3 spans 14 residues. CDR3 coding DNA: TGTGCCATCAGGGCAGGACAGGGAAATCAGCCCCAGCATTTT. Amino acids: CAIRAGQGNQPQHF.

The sample holds one count of this clone. The chain recombines TRBV5-4 with TRBJ2-2, with 7 positions matching TRBD1. The V gene end was trimmed by 4 bases and the J gene end by 0 bases; junction bases not matched to a gene: 3. Germline V gene lookup returns CDR1 SGHNT and CDR2 YYREEE (reference sequence). This CDR3 has 15 residues. CDR3 region: CASSPGQANTGELFF. The CDR3 DNA follows: TGTGCCAGCAGCCCCGGACAGGCGAACACCGGGGAGCTGTTTTTT.

V gene TRBV25-1 combines with J gene TRBJ2-1, with TRBD2 matching over 9 bases. The CDR3 runs to 16 residues. Germline V gives CDR1 MGHDK, CDR2 SYGVNS. V dropped 6 bases and J dropped 8; count of bases not matched to a gene: 14. CDR3 in amino acids: CASRKTSGLIDDEQFF. The CDR3 nucleotides read TGTGCCAGCAGGAAGACTAGCGGCCTAATCGACGATGAGCAGTTCTTC.

This sequence joins TRBV29-1 and TRBJ2-5, with D perhaps matching TRBD2 (6 bases). CDR1 is SQVTM and CDR2 is ANQGSEA in the germline V gene. This CDR3 contains 13 residues. Trimming pared 3 bases from V and 3 bases from J, leaving 11 bases between. CDR3 coding DNA: TGCAGCGTTGAGGAGGGAGGCGAAGAGACCCAGTACTTC. Translation: CSVEEGGEETQYF.

The V and J genes are TRBV2 and TRBJ1-4; 7 nucleotides line up with TRBD1. CDR1 is SNHLY, CDR2 FYNNEI, per germline. Trimming cost V 6 bases and J 3 bases; bases outside gene matches: 4. The CDR3 covers 14 residues. The CDR3 region has the DNA TGTGCCAGCAGAAGGGGGCTGTCTAATGAAAAACTGTTTTTT. Protein: CASRRGLSNEKLFF.

The rearrangement links TRBV6-1 to TRBJ1-2; no clear D. Germline loops: CDR1 MNHNS, CDR2 SASEGT. CDR3 size: 14 residues. V lost 6 bases, J lost 4 bases, and 15 bases lay in between. CDR3 coding DNA: TGTGCCAGCAGGGCTCCGGGATCATCCTATGGCTACACCTTC. As protein: CASRAPGSSYGYTF.

This chain joins TRBV18 and TRBJ2-1; a weak D match, TRBD2 (6 bases). Germline CDR1 reads KGHSH; CDR2 reads LQKENI. V was pared by 3 bases and J by 6 bases, with 9 bases between. This CDR3 contains 13 residues. CDR3 protein: CASSPRGGNEQFF. DNA of the CDR3: TGTGCCAGCTCACCCCGGGGAGGCAATGAGCAGTTCTTC. Full variable domain (outside the CDR3, taken from reference TRBV18 and TRBJ2-1): NAGVMQNPRHLVRRRGQEARLRCSPMKGHSHVYWYRQLPEEGLKFMVYLQKENIIDESGMPKERFSAEFPKEGPSILRIQQVVRGDSAAYFCASSPRGGNEQFFGPGTRLTVL.

The V and J genes are TRBV21-1 and TRBJ2-2; the D segment call TRBD2 is taken from the table without a DNA check. TRBV21-1 is a known pseudogene. The CDR3 runs to 14 residues. CDR3 in DNA: TGTGCCTGCTCCGGGACTGAGGACACCGGGGAGCTGTTTTTT. Protein product: CACSGTEDTGELFF.